These 9 T cell receptor beta chains originate from one sample sequenced in a study of CD8+CD57+ T cells in acquired aplastic anemia. TCR beta VDJ and CDR3 were profiled, and genomic DNA was the template. TCRdb independently ran MiXCR on the reads; one entry per CDR3 protein. This sample has a few hundred thousand distinct CDR3 sequences; roughly 64% occur once, and the top ten carry 4%. Sequenced sample: sorted CD4+, CD8+, or CD8+CD57+ T cells (not recorded which) from PBMCs. The receptors derive from a human donor in good health, serving as a control.

CDR3 residues: CASSLAGGAITDTQYF. The CDR3 coding sequence is TGTGCCAGCAGTTTAGCTGGCGGGGCGATCACAGATACGCAGTATTTT. The chain carries TRBV12-3 or TRBV12-4 and TRBJ2-3, with a possible D match to TRBD2 (6 bases). Trimming shortened V by 0 bases and J by 2 bases, and 12 bases separated the two germline ends. The CDR3 is made up of 16 amino acids.

There are many counts of this clonotype. The chain links TRBV20-1 to TRBJ1-6; D uncertain. The V and J ends lost 5 bases and 0 bases respectively, with 23 bases between them. The length of the CDR3 is 19 residues. Germline lookup yields CDR1 DFQATT and CDR2 SNEGSKA (reference sequence). The CDR3 DNA reads TGCAGTGCTCGACTGACCTCCTACACTGCAAGCTCCTATAATTCACCCCTCCACTTT. Its translation: CSARLTSYTASSYNSPLHF.

This clonotype was counted ten times or more. The chain links TRBV7-8 to TRBJ1-1; possibly TRBD1 for D (5 bases). Germline V CDR1 and CDR2: SGHVS, FQNEAQ. This CDR3 contains 13 residues. The ends were cut back, 5 bases at V and 3 bases at J, with 10 bases in the middle. CDR3 in amino acids: CASSPLGDTEAFF. The CDR3 DNA reads as TGTGCCAGCAGCCCCCTAGGGGACACTGAAGCTTTCTTT.

The CDR3 region is CASSKGHPRYEQYF. The CDR3 DNA reads TGTGCCAGCAGTAAGGGACATCCCCGCTACGAGCAGTACTTC. V gene TRBV12-3 or TRBV12-4 combines with J gene TRBJ2-7, with D perhaps matching TRBD1 (6 bases). The length of the CDR3 is 14 residues. Trimming left V 5 bases short and J 3 bases short, with 14 bases between.

The chain carries TRBV11-3 and TRBJ2-5; D gene ambiguous. The CDR3 extends over 11 amino acids. From germline, CDR1 is SGHNT and CDR2 YENEEA. With 4 bases removed from V and 7 bases from J, the gap between germline ends came to 7 bases. CDR3 amino acids: CASSSTMTQYF. The CDR3 bases are TGTGCCAGCAGCTCGACAATGACCCAGTACTTC.

The chain carries TRBV5-1 and TRBJ1-1, with a possible D match to TRBD1 (6 bases). There are 15 residues in the CDR3. V was clipped by 0 bases and J by 4 bases, with 13 bases between them. Germline loops: CDR1 SGHRS, CDR2 YFSETQ. The CDR3 coding sequence is TGCGCCAGCAGCTTGGTTGCGGGGGCGGTCACTGAAGCTTTCTTT. It is translated as CASSLVAGAVTEAFF.

This clonotype was counted at least ten times. This rearrangement joins TRBV5-1 to TRBJ1-4, with 12 bases that match TRBD1. In germline, CDR1 is SGHRS, CDR2 YFSETQ. V lost 3 bases to trimming and J lost 8 bases; unmatched junction nucleotides: 2. The CDR3 is 14 residues long. The CDR3 region is CASSYGTGGEKLFF. CDR3 nucleotide sequence: TGCGCCAGCAGCTACGGGACAGGGGGCGAAAAACTGTTTTTT.

This clonotype was seen more than once but under ten times. The CDR3, as DNA: TGCGCCAGCAGCGGACAGGGGGCGGAAGGCTATGGCTACACCTTC. Translating gives CASSGQGAEGYGYTF. The V call is TRBV10-2, the J call TRBJ1-2; 11 positions match TRBD1. Germline-derived CDR1 and CDR2 are WSHSY and SAAADI. V lost 6 bases, J lost 4 bases, and 7 bases stayed unmatched. The CDR3 spans 15 residues.

Details on this clonotype: At one end, the junction sequence differs from germline, possibly due to a read error. The chain uses TRBV5-1 and TRBJ2-7; 9 bases fit TRBD1. Germline values: CDR1 SGHRS, CDR2 YFSETQ. The CDR3 extends over 15 amino acids. The CDR3 DNA reads as TGTGCCAGCAGCTTAGTCGGGACAGGGAGCTACGAGCAGTACTTC. The encoded protein is CASSLVGTGSYEQYF.